This T cell receptor beta chain was obtained from a study of blood T cell repertoires in COVID-19 (dated by TCRdb to 2019 to 2021). Describing the broader study: Samples from collaborators originated in the United States, Italy and Spain and spanned both the acute and convalescent phases of COVID-19. The material from the prospective study consisted of cDNA or gDNA derived from T cells, B-cell-depleted T cells, or PBMCs. Subjects who had been exposed to COVID-19, were actively infected with it, or had recovered from it provided the deeply sampled blood TCRbeta repertoires that made up the dataset. The repertoires were released in a freely available public database meant as a resource for research on the immune response to SARS-CoV-2. The samples were drawn from two sources: the first 160 participants of the ongoing ImmuneRACE study, and 1,254 subjects contributed by 6 global collaborators. The sample metadata nearly always contained a de-identified subject ID, COVID-19 status, age in years and sex. Where available, HLA class I and class II types were obtained from metadata supplied by the sample provider rather than from assay-based typing.

A note on this clone: Its antigen remains undetermined. The input lacks base qualities; no much larger clone sits a single base away.

Whole blood was collected in K2EDTA tubes by collaborating institutions according to the institutions' own protocols. For TCRbeta analysis, collaborators shipped samples in one of three forms: frozen whole blood, isolated PBMCs, or DNA extracted from either of those sample types. The germline V and J ends show losses of 6 bases and 5 bases respectively, and no gene match explains 13 bases of the junction. CDR1 MDHEN and CDR2 SYDVKM are derived from the germline V gene. The CDR3 holds 15 amino acids from the cysteine to the phenylalanine. Of the read, only the CDR3 DNA is kept; its 45 bases are in frame from base 1. TCRbeta CDR3 regions were amplified from genomic DNA using the immunoSEQ Assay, a bias-controlled multiplex PCR. The authors processed their data as follows. The number of nucleated cells in each sample was estimated from the amplification of reference gene primers within the assay. Sequence reads were collapsed and filtered to measure the absolute abundance of every unique TCRbeta CDR3 rearrangement. Productive Simpson clonality was computed per sample as the square root of Simpson's diversity index over productive rearrangements. This immuneACCESS table, as held by TCRdb, lists in-frame sequences with V and J called but not all clones. Of the missing ones, under half trace to an unresolved V gene in checked studies; the others have no known cause. That table gives V, J and clone size, and the DNA gave D and trimming. This sample gives about 45,000 clones in total; over 80% of them show up just once. The leading ten clones occupy 7.5% to 9.5% of the sample.

Overall results and qualifications from the work: Clinical and demographic metadata were provided uncurated, with the amount varying by source and participant.

In this chain, TRBV28 is recombined with TRBJ2-7; TRBD1 fits 7 bases in the junction. This TCR came from a man older than 75 in a cohort sampled during active COVID-19. Sequences were obtained from peripheral blood. The DNA sequence reads TGTGCCAGCAGCTCCAGACAGGGCGTTGGGCACGAGCAGTACTTC. Its protein reads: CASSSRQGVGHEQYF.